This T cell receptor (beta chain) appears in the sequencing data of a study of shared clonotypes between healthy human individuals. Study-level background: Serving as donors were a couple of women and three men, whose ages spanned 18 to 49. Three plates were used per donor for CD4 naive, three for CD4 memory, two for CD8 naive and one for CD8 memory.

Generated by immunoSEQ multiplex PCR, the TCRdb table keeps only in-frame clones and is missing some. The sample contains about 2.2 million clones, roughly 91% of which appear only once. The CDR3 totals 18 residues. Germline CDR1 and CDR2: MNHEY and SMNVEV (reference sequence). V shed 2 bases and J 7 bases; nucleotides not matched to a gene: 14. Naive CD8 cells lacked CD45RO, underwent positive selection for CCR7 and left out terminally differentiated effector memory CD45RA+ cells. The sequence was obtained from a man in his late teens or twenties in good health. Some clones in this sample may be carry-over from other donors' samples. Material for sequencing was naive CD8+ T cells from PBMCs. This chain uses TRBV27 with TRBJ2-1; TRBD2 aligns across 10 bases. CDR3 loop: CASSLPRTSGQMGNEQFF. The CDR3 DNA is TGTGCCAGCAGTTTACCCCGGACTAGCGGACAAATGGGGAATGAGCAGTTCTTC.